Sequencing of this T cell receptor beta chain was carried out in a study of blood T cell repertoires in COVID-19. Study summary: Sites across the United States, Italy and Spain contributed samples from acute and convalescent COVID-19. In each case, the material was cDNA or gDNA derived from T cells, B-cell-depleted T cells, or PBMCs.

As originally analysed: Quantification of nucleated cells was approximated via reference gene primer amplification. Assay used: immunoSEQ multiplex PCR; TCRdb lists only in-frame clones, some missing. The DNA gave D and trimming, while V, J and clone size come from that table. Here the sample spans some 250,000 clones, around 85% being singletons. Germline V lookup: CDR1 SGHRS, CDR2 YFSETQ. V was clipped by 6 bases and J by 1 base, with 13 bases between them. This CDR3 has 14 amino acids. Specimen: peripheral blood. This receptor was identified in a woman in her twenties or thirties who had recovered from COVID-19. The genes are TRBV5-1 and TRBJ1-1; perhaps TRBD1 as D (6 bases). The DNA of the CDR3 is TGCGCCAGCACCAACAGGGATAAGAACACTGAAGCTTTCTTT. Translation gives CASTNRDKNTEAFF.